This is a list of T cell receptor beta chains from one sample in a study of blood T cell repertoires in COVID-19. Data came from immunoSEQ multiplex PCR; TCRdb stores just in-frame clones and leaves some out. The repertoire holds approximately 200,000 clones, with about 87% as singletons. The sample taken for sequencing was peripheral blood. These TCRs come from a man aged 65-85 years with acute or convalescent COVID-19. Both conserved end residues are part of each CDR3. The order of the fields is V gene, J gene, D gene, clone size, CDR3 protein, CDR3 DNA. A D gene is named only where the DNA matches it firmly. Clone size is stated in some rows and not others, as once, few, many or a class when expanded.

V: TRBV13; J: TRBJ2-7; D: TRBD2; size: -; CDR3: CASSLTSGRFSYEQYF; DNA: TGTGCCAGCAGCTTAACTAGCGGGAGGTTTTCCTACGAGCAGTACTTC
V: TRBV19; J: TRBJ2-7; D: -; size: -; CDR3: CASSAEYSYEQYF; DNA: TGTGCCAGCTCTGCGGAATACTCCTACGAGCAGTACTTC
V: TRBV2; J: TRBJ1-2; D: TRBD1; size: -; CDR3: CASSQTGAGYTF; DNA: TGTGCCAGCAGTCAAACAGGGGCTGGCTACACCTTC
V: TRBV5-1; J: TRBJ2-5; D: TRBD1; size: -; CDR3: CASSSTGARETQYF; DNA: TGCGCCAGCAGCTCGACAGGGGCCCGGGAGACCCAGTACTTC
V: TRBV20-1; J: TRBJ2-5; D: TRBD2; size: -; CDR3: CSASPTSGRRETQYF; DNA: TGCAGTGCTAGTCCAACTAGCGGGAGGAGAGAGACCCAGTACTTC
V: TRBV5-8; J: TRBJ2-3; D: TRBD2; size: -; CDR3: CASSRSGLALSSTDTQYF; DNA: TGTGCCAGCAGCCGGTCGGGACTAGCGCTTTCTAGCACAGATACGCAGTATTTT
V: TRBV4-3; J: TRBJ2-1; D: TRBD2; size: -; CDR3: CASSYRASGSLQFF; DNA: TGCGCCAGCAGCTACCGAGCTAGCGGGAGTTTGCAGTTCTTC
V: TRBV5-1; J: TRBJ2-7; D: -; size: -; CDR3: CASSLGPGNIYEQYF; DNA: TGCGCCAGCAGCTTGGGCCCCGGGAACATCTACGAGCAGTACTTC
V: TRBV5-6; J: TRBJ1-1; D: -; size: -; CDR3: CASSRETGIEAFF; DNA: TGTGCCAGCAGCCGGGAAACAGGGATTGAAGCTTTCTTT
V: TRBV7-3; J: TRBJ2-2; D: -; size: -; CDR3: CASSLTVTEANTGELFF; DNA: TGTGCCAGCAGCTTAACGGTGACTGAGGCGAACACCGGGGAGCTGTTTTTT
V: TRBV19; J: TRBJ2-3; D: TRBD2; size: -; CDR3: CASSTRTSGKTDTQYF; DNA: TGTGCCAGTAGTACCCGGACTAGCGGGAAGACAGATACGCAGTATTTT
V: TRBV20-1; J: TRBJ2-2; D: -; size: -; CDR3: CSASSPGGTGELFF; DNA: TGCAGTGCTAGTTCGCCAGGGGGGACCGGGGAGCTGTTTTTT
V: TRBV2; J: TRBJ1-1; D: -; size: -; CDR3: CASSDGRATEAFF; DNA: TGTGCCAGCAGTGATGGGCGGGCCACTGAAGCTTTCTTT
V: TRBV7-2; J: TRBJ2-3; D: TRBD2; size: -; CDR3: CASRPGLAATDTQYF; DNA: TGTGCCAGCAGACCTGGACTAGCGGCAACAGATACGCAGTATTTT
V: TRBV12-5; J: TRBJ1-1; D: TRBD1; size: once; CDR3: CASGPNPGQITLNTEAFF; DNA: TGTGCTAGTGGACCCAATCCGGGACAGATAACTTTGAACACTGAAGCTTTCTTT
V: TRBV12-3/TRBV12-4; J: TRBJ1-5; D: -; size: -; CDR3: CASSTGGNQPQHF; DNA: TGTGCCAGCAGTACCGGGGGCAATCAGCCCCAGCATTTT
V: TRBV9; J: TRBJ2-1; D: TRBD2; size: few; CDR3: CASSVGSGRVNEQFF; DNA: TGTGCCAGCAGCGTCGGTAGCGGGAGGGTAAATGAGCAGTTCTTC
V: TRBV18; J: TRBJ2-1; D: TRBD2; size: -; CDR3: CASSPSSGSNEQFF; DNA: TGTGCCAGCTCACCATCAAGCGGGAGTAATGAGCAGTTCTTC
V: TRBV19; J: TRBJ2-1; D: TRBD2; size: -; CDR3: CASRRLAGGRGEQFF; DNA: TGTGCCAGTAGACGTCTAGCGGGAGGAAGGGGTGAGCAGTTCTTC
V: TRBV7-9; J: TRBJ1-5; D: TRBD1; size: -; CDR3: CASSQDGTGYQPQHF; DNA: TGTGCCAGCAGCCAAGACGGGACAGGCTATCAGCCCCAGCATTTT
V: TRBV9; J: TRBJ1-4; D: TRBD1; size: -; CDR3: CASSVRGSGEKLFF; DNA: TGTGCCAGCAGCGTCAGGGGGTCGGGTGAAAAACTGTTTTTT
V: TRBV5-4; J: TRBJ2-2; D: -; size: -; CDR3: CASSMWTTGELFF; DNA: TGTGCCAGCAGCATGTGGACAACCGGGGAGCTGTTTTTT
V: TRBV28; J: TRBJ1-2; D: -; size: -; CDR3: CASSSAGPQEGYTF; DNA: TGTGCCAGCAGTTCGGCGGGACCTCAGGAAGGCTACACCTTC
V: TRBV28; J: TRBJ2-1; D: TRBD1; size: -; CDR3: CASRQGTYNEQFF; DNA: TGTGCCAGTAGACAGGGGACCTACAATGAGCAGTTCTTC
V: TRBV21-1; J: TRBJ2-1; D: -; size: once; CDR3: CASSSEGTSVPNPTDNEQFF; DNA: TGTGCCAGCAGCAGTGAGGGGACTAGCGTCCCCAACCCCACTGACAATGAGCAGTTCTTC
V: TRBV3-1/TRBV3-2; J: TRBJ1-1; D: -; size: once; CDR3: CASSQDWAGEAFF; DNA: TGTGCCAGCAGCCAAGATTGGGCAGGGGAAGCTTTCTTT
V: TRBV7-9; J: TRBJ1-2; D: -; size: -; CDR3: CASSFGVSYGYTF; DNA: TGTGCCAGCAGCTTCGGGGTATCCTATGGCTACACCTTC
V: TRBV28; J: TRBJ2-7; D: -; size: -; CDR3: CASSPGDEVGYEQYF; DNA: TGTGCCAGCAGTCCCGGAGACGAAGTCGGCTACGAGCAGTACTTC
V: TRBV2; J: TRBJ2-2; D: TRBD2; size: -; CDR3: CATQGTSGSDTGELFF; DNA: TGTGCCACACAGGGGACTAGCGGGAGTGACACCGGGGAGCTGTTTTTT
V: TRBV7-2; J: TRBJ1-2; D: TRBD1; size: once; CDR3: CASSSQGIISNYGYTF; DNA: TGTGCCAGCAGCTCACAGGGGATTATCTCTAACTATGGCTACACCTTC
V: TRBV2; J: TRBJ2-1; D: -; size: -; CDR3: CASSAGQGEQFF; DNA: TGTGCCAGCAGTGCAGGGCAGGGTGAGCAGTTCTTC
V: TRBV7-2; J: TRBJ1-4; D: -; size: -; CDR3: CASSPRGRLANEKLFF; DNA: TGTGCCAGCAGCCCCCGGGGGAGACTGGCTAATGAAAAACTGTTTTTT
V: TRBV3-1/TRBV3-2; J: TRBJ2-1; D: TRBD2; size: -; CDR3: CASSQGELAGGLHYEQFF; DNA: TGTGCCAGCAGCCAAGGGGAACTAGCGGGAGGGCTTCACTATGAGCAGTTCTTC
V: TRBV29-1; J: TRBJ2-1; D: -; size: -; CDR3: CSVDDRYNEQFF; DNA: TGCAGCGTTGACGACAGATACAATGAGCAGTTCTTC
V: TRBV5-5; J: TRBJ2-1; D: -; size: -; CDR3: CASSLILSSYNEQFF; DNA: TGTGCCAGCAGCTTGATTCTAAGCTCCTACAATGAGCAGTTCTTC
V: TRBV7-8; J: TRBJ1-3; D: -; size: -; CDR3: CASSFREAGNTIYF; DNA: TGTGCCAGCAGCTTCAGGGAAGCTGGAAACACCATATATTTT
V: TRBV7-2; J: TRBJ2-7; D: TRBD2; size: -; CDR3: CASSWTSGGTYEQYF; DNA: TGTGCCAGCTCGTGGACTAGCGGGGGGACCTACGAGCAGTACTTC
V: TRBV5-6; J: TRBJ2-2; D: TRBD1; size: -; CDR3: CASSFLDRAQGELFF; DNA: TGTGCCAGCAGCTTCTTGGACAGGGCGCAGGGGGAGCTGTTTTTT
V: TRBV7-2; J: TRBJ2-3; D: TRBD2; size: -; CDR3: CASSRQRGDTQYF; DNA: TGTGCCAGCAGCCGGCAGCGGGGAGATACGCAGTATTTT
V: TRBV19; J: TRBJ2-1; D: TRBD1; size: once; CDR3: CASSIIPRDRGFYNEQFF; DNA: TGTGCCAGTAGTATAATCCCCCGTGACAGGGGGTTCTACAATGAGCAGTTCTTC
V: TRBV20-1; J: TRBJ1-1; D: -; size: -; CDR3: CSAGPGVEAFF; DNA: TGCAGTGCTGGACCGGGAGTAGAAGCTTTCTTT
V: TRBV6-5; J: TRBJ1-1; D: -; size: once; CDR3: CASQGQTEAFF; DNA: TGTGCCAGCCAGGGGCAGACTGAAGCTTTCTTT
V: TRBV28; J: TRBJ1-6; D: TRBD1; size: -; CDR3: CASSSTTPGTGGAGSPLHF; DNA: TGTGCCAGCAGTTCGACTACGCCCGGGACAGGGGGCGCGGGTTCACCCCTCCACTTT
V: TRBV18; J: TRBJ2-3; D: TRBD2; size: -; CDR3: CASSPAGADTQYF; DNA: TGTGCCAGCTCACCAGCGGGGGCAGATACGCAGTATTTT
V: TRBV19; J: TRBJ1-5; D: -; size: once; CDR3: CASSIEGAGGNQPQHF; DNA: TGTGCCAGTAGTATAGAGGGGGCTGGGGGCAATCAGCCCCAGCATTTT
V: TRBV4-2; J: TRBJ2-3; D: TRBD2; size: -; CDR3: CASSQALGGSGTDTQYF; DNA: TGTGCCAGCAGCCAGGCGCTCGGGGGGTCAGGGACAGATACGCAGTATTTT
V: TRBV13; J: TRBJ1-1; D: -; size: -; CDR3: CASSIDRQNTEAFF; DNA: TGTGCCAGCAGCATAGACAGACAAAACACTGAAGCTTTCTTT
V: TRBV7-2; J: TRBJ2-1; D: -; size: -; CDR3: CASSLARTGRGNEQFF; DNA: TGTGCCAGCAGCTTAGCGCGAACGGGAAGAGGAAATGAGCAGTTCTTC
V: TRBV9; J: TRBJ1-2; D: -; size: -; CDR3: CASSVEGRVYYGYTF; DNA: TGTGCCAGCAGCGTAGAGGGCAGGGTGTACTATGGCTACACCTTC
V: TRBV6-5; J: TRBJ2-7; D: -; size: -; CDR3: CASTSGPGGAYEQYF; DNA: TGTGCCAGCACAAGCGGGCCAGGAGGCGCCTACGAGCAGTACTTC
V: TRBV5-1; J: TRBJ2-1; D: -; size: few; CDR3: CASKSGGNPEFF; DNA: TGCGCCAGCAAGTCCGGCGGGAATCCTGAGTTCTTC
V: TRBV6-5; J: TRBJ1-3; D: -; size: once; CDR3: CASSLGSGNTIYF; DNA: TGTGCCAGCAGTCTAGGTTCTGGAAACACCATATATTTT
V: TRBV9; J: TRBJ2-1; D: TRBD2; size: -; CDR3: CASSVGPGLAHEQFF; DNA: TGTGCCAGCAGCGTAGGGCCGGGACTAGCCCATGAGCAGTTCTTC
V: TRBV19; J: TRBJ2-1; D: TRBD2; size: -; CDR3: CASSIDIAGGGYNEQFF; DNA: TGTGCCAGTAGTATCGACATAGCGGGAGGGGGCTACAATGAGCAGTTCTTC